A selection of T cell receptor beta chains follows, all from one sample in a study of identifying expanded T cells in peripheral blood. The data were produced by immunoSEQ multiplex PCR, yet TCRdb's version contains in-frame clones alone and is incomplete. The data show approximately 94,000 clones, over 75% seen once. The sequenced material came from blood. These receptors all come from a person between 18 and 75 years old in good health. Each CDR3 is given with its conserved first and last residue. A D gene is named only where the DNA matches it firmly. Expanded clones are given a class, and other clones once, few, many or no size at all.

few | TRBJ2-7 | NA | TRBV27 | CASSLSKGSPTYEQYF | TGTGCCAGCAGTTTATCGAAGGGTAGCCCGACCTACGAGCAGTACTTC
NA | TRBJ1-3 | NA | TRBV7-6 | CASSLWGTATGNTIYF | TGTGCCAGCAGCTTATGGGGGACGGCCACTGGAAACACCATATATTTT
few | TRBJ1-2 | NA | TRBV7-2 | CASSLPRQERGYTF | TGTGCCAGCAGCTTACCCCGACAGGAGCGTGGCTACACCTTC
NA | TRBJ2-5 | NA | TRBV6-5 | CASSQYSGTQETQYF | TGTGCCAGCAGTCAATATTCCGGGACTCAAGAGACCCAGTACTTC
NA | TRBJ1-3 | NA | TRBV9 | CASSATGTAGNTIYF | TGTGCCAGCAGCGCGACCGGGACGGCTGGAAACACCATATATTTT
NA | TRBJ1-6 | NA | TRBV11-2 | CASSPFRGYSPLHF | TGTGCCAGCAGCCCATTTAGGGGTTATTCACCCCTCCACTTT
NA | TRBJ1-4 | NA | TRBV6-1 | CASSNTRNEKLFF | TGTGCCAGCAGTAACACAAGAAATGAAAAACTGTTTTTT
NA | TRBJ1-2 | TRBD1 | TRBV7-2 | CASSTDRVGGYTF | TGTGCCAGCAGCACCGACAGGGTCGGTGGCTACACCTTC
few | TRBJ1-2 | TRBD1 | TRBV7-2 | CASSLGTGGDGYTF | TGTGCCAGCAGCTTAGGGACAGGGGGCGATGGCTACACCTTC
NA | TRBJ2-1 | TRBD2 | TRBV6-5 | CASSYYTSDNEQFF | TGTGCCAGCAGTTACTATACTAGCGACAATGAGCAGTTCTTC
NA | TRBJ1-1 | NA | TRBV4-1 | CASSQPGGGPNTEAFF | TGCGCCAGCAGCCAGCCTGGGGGGGGCCCCAACACTGAAGCTTTCTTT
NA | TRBJ1-1 | NA | TRBV6-6 | CASSYSRTGNTEAFF | TGTGCCAGCAGTTACTCAAGGACGGGGAACACTGAAGCTTTCTTT
once | TRBJ1-1 | TRBD1 | TRBV29-1 | CSVGQGDTEAFF | TGCAGCGTTGGCCAGGGGGACACTGAAGCTTTCTTT
NA | TRBJ1-1 | NA | TRBV6-5 | CASRSAAGWAFF | TGTGCCAGCAGATCGGCCGCGGGGTGGGCTTTCTTT
few | TRBJ1-1 | NA | TRBV27 | CASSFWGGKAFF | TGTGCCAGCAGTTTTTGGGGCGGGAAAGCTTTCTTT
NA | TRBJ2-7 | NA | TRBV5-4 | CASSRDTQGEQYF | TGTGCCAGCAGTCGGGACACTCAAGGGGAGCAGTACTTC
NA | TRBJ2-1 | TRBD2 | TRBV7-3 | CASSTSGRLGNEQFF | TGTGCCAGCAGCACTAGCGGGAGATTGGGCAATGAGCAGTTCTTC
NA | TRBJ2-1 | NA | TRBV7-2 | CASSLGRGSYNEQFF | TGTGCCAGCAGCCTAGGCCGGGGTTCCTACAATGAGCAGTTCTTC
NA | TRBJ2-3 | TRBD1 | TRBV4-3 | CASGRGGSTDTQYF | TGCGCCAGCGGAAGAGGGGGCTCCACAGATACGCAGTATTTT
NA | TRBJ1-2 | TRBD1 | TRBV7-2 | CASSSKGQGAYGYTF | TGTGCCAGCAGCTCCAAGGGACAGGGGGCTTATGGCTACACCTTC
NA | TRBJ1-2 | TRBD1 | TRBV5-1 | CASSLVDQGAFYGYTF | TGCGCCAGCAGCTTGGTGGACCAGGGGGCGTTCTATGGCTACACCTTC
NA | TRBJ2-7 | TRBD1 | TRBV12-5 | CASALGQGPSMGYF | TGTGCTAGTGCCCTGGGACAGGGGCCGTCGATGGGGTACTTC
NA | TRBJ2-1 | TRBD1 | TRBV4-3 | CASSQDWGTGGTNEQFF | TGCGCCAGCAGCCAAGATTGGGGGACAGGGGGCACGAATGAGCAGTTCTTC
NA | TRBJ1-4 | NA | TRBV9 | CASSPADGFREKLFF | TGTGCCAGCAGCCCCGCGGACGGCTTCCGTGAAAAACTGTTTTTT
NA | TRBJ1-2 | NA | TRBV13 | CASSQPTVSYGYTF | TGTGCCAGCAGCCAACCGACGGTATCTTATGGCTACACCTTC
NA | TRBJ2-1 | TRBD1 | TRBV7-9 | CASSKGQGNNEQFF | TGTGCCAGCAGCAAGGGACAGGGGAACAATGAGCAGTTCTTC
NA | TRBJ1-5 | NA | TRBV30 | CAWSLPNQPQHF | TGTGCCTGGAGTTTACCGAATCAGCCCCAGCATTTT
NA | TRBJ2-5 | NA | TRBV29-1 | CSVATGAETQYF | TGCAGCGTTGCTACGGGGGCTGAGACCCAGTACTTC
NA | TRBJ1-1 | NA | TRBV7-9 | CASSSPLSGGNTEAFF | TGTGCCAGCAGCTCCCCCCTCTCCGGGGGGAACACTGAAGCTTTCTTT
NA | TRBJ1-6 | NA | TRBV25-1 | CASGQGPLYNSPLHF | TGTGCCAGCGGTCAAGGTCCCCTCTATAATTCACCCCTCCACTTT
NA | TRBJ1-1 | NA | TRBV6-1 | CASSEYGSLEAFF | TGTGCCAGCAGTGAATACGGATCCCTTGAAGCTTTCTTT
once | TRBJ1-4 | NA | TRBV7-2 | CASSLANEKLFF | TGTGCCAGCAGCTTAGCGAATGAAAAACTGTTTTTT
once | TRBJ2-7 | NA | TRBV27 | CASKHREAYEQYF | TGTGCCAGCAAACACAGGGAGGCCTACGAGCAGTACTTC
NA | TRBJ2-3 | TRBD1 | TRBV10-3 | CAISTRDSYTDTQYF | TGTGCCATCAGTACCCGGGACAGCTACACAGATACGCAGTATTTT
once | TRBJ1-1 | TRBD1 | TRBV5-1 | CASSSTGGAWDTEAFF | TGCGCCAGCAGCTCCACAGGGGGCGCTTGGGACACTGAAGCTTTCTTT
once | TRBJ1-3 | NA | TRBV12-5 | CASGSLLGGHNSGNTIYF | TGTGCTAGTGGTTCGCTCCTCGGGGGGCATAACTCTGGAAACACCATATATTTT
NA | TRBJ2-1 | TRBD2 | TRBV25-1 | CASSEPGLAAYNEQFF | TGTGCCAGCAGTGAACCGGGACTAGCGGCCTACAATGAGCAGTTCTTC